The 21 T cell receptor beta chains below all came from one sample that was sequenced in a study of T-cell memory formation after mild COVID-19. Using its own MiXCR run on the 5' RACE reads, TCRdb lists one record per CDR3 protein. The table has a few hundred thousand distinct CDR3 sequences, approximately 22% seen once. The source material was PBMCs or a T cell subset sorted from them (not recorded which). The receptors shown here come from a man between 18 and 29 years old who had mild COVID-19 (a few samples of this study predate the infection). Cell type and time point are not known.

This clonotype was detected only a few times. The chain links TRBV29-1 to TRBJ2-7, with D possibly matching TRBD1 (6 bases). The ends were cut back, 5 bases at V and 4 bases at J, with 15 bases in the middle. The CDR3 runs to 13 residues. CDR1 and CDR2 from the germline V gene are SQVTM and ANQGSEA. The CDR3 here is CSVIDRIRYEQYF. CDR3 DNA sequence: TGCAGCGTTATAGACAGGATCAGGTACGAGCAGTACTTC.

CDR3 residues: CASSLGQSFTF. CDR3 bases: TGTGCCAGCAGCTTAGGCCAGTCGTTCACCTTC. The V gene is TRBV7-8, the J gene TRBJ1-2; D is undetermined. Looked up from germline, CDR1 is SGHVS and CDR2 is FQNEAQ. Trimming took 1 base from V and 13 from J, leaving 10 bases between them. This CDR3 region has 11 residues.

This clonotype turned up a few times. The chain employs TRBV5-1 and TRBJ2-7; the match to TRBD1 covers 7 bases. Germline assignment: CDR1 SGHRS and CDR2 YFSETQ. This CDR3 region has 14 residues. V shed 5 bases and J 4 bases; nucleotides not matched to a gene: 9. The CDR3 here is CASRKPGQTYEQYF. The CDR3 bases are TGCGCCAGCAGGAAGCCGGGACAGACATACGAGCAGTACTTC.

This clonotype turned up a few times. The rearrangement links TRBV6-5 to TRBJ1-2; D might be TRBD1 (6 bases). Germline-derived CDR1 and CDR2 are MNHEY and SVGAGI. V lost 7 bases, J lost 1 base, and 10 bases lay in between. The CDR3 runs 13 residues. The CDR3 loop is CASKEDSNYGYTF. The DNA for the CDR3 is TGTGCCAGCAAGGAGGACAGTAACTATGGCTACACCTTC.

This clonotype has just a few counts. The chain recombines TRBV7-3 with TRBJ2-3, with no clear D. Deletions cut 1 base from V and 7 bases from J, with 12 bases between. There are 14 residues in the CDR3. Germline lookup yields CDR1 SGHTA and CDR2 FQGTGA. The chain's CDR3 is CASSLNPAGHTQYF. CDR3 DNA sequence: TGTGCCAGCAGCTTAAACCCAGCAGGCCATACGCAGTATTTT.

V and J are TRBV5-1 and TRBJ2-7; no clear D. CDR1 is SGHRS and CDR2 is YFSETQ in the germline V gene. CDR3 length equals 12 residues. Trimming took off 4 bases at V and 6 bases at J, with 11 bases between the two ends. The CDR3 DNA follows: TGCGCCAGCAGCCCCTGGGGAAGCGAGCAGTACTTC. Its protein is CASSPWGSEQYF.

In DNA, the CDR3 is TGTGCCAGCAGCTTGGGCAGGGGGGACACGCAGTTCTTC. The encoded protein is CASSLGRGDTQFF. The chain carries TRBV7-3 and TRBJ2-1; D may be TRBD1 (7 bases). Trimming shortened V by 3 bases and J by 12 bases, and 15 bases separated the two germline ends. The CDR3 is 13 residues long. CDR1 and CDR2 (germline): SGHTA, FQGTGA.

The J gene is TRBJ2-1, the V gene TRBV7-2; D possibly corresponds to TRBD1 (8 bases). Germline V gene sequence: CDR1 SGHTA, CDR2 FQGNSA. The CDR3 spans 17 residues. Trimming stripped 2 bases from V and 10 bases from J, with 24 bases between. The CDR3 DNA reads as TGTGCCAGCAGCTTATCAGGGGTTGGAGGACAGGGACTAGAGCAGTTCTTC. It is translated as CASSLSGVGGQGLEQFF. The full variable domain, its missing parts supplied by reference TRBV7-2 and TRBJ2-1, is GAGVSQSPSNKVTEKGKDVELRCDPISGHTALYWYRQSLGQGLEFLIYFQGNSAPDKSGLPSDRFSAERTGGSVSTLTIQRTQQEDSAVYLCASSLSGVGGQGLEQFFGPGTRLTVL.

This chain uses TRBV6-5 with TRBJ1-4; 7 bases are shared with TRBD1. This CDR3 contains 14 residues. The germline V gene encodes CDR1 MNHEY and CDR2 SVGAGI. The V and J ends lost 4 bases and 8 bases, in that order; junction bases with no gene match: 7. CDR3 bases: TGTGCCAGCAGTTCGGGACAGATACGGGAAAAACTGTTTTTT. Amino acid sequence: CASSSGQIREKLFF.

This clonotype was found many times. The rearrangement links TRBV15 to TRBJ2-3; D is uncertain. Germline V gene data show CDR1 as LNHNV and CDR2 as YYDKDF (reference sequence). V gave up 3 bases and J gave up 4 bases, with 11 bases separating them. The CDR3 has 14 residues. In DNA form, the CDR3 reads TGTGCCACCAGCAGCCCTAGGCAGTCAGATACGCAGTATTTT. Its translation is CATSSPRQSDTQYF.

There are a few counts of this clonotype. This sequence joins TRBV27 and TRBJ2-3; no firm D call. The germline gives CDR1 MNHEY, CDR2 SMNVEV (reference sequence). CDR3 length: 14 residues. The V gene lost 6 bases and the J gene lost 1 base, with 11 bases spanning the gap. The CDR3 protein is CASSPEWGTDTQYF. The CDR3 coding sequence is TGTGCCAGCAGCCCCGAATGGGGCACAGATACGCAGTATTTT.

This clonotype has just a few counts. The chain has TRBV29-1 and TRBJ2-2; unclear D gene. Germline V CDR1 and CDR2: SQVTM, ANQGSEA. Trimming removed 7 bases at V and 7 bases at J, with 22 bases between. The CDR3 consists of 15 residues. Here the CDR3 DNA reads TGCAGCGCATTAACCCCCAGAATGGTCGGCGGGGAGCTGTTTTTT. Its translation: CSALTPRMVGGELFF.

The rearrangement uses TRBV4-3 and TRBJ2-1; D gene uncertain. This CDR3 region has 13 residues. From germline, CDR1 is LGHNA and CDR2 YSLEER. The V and J ends lost 4 bases and 5 bases respectively, with 9 bases between them. The CDR3 sequence is CASSRKGNNEQFF. The CDR3 coding sequence is TGCGCCAGCAGCCGTAAGGGAAACAATGAGCAGTTCTTC.

J is TRBJ1-1 and V is TRBV7-2; the match to TRBD1 covers 8 bases. The J segment lost 5 bases and the V segment lost 5 bases, leaving 7 bases of the junction unmatched. CDR3 length: 14 residues. CDR1 and CDR2 from the germline V gene are SGHTA and FQGNSA. CDR3 amino acids: CASSETGGGTEAFF. The CDR3 DNA follows: TGTGCCAGCAGCGAAACAGGGGGAGGAACTGAAGCTTTCTTT.

The sample holds a few counts of this clonotype. V is TRBV15 and J is TRBJ1-5; D ambiguous. Trimming shortened V by 0 bases and J by 3 bases, and 15 bases separated the two germline ends. Germline CDR1 LNHNV, CDR2 YYDKDF (reference sequence). This CDR3 region has 17 residues. CDR3 nucleotide sequence: TGTGCCACCAGCAGAGATTGGTTGGACGGACCCAATCAGCCCCAGCATTTT. It specifies CATSRDWLDGPNQPQHF.

The chain uses TRBV11-3 and TRBJ2-3; D gene ambiguous. V was clipped by 4 bases and J by 5 bases, with 10 bases between them. Germline CDR1 and CDR2: SGHNT and YENEEA. The CDR3 extends over 13 amino acids. CDR3 DNA: TGTGCCAGCAGCTCCCCACGCGTAGATACGCAGTATTTT. Amino acid sequence: CASSSPRVDTQYF. The whole variable domain, filled in from reference TRBV11-3 and TRBJ2-3, reads EAGVVQSPRYKIIEKKQPVAFWCNPISGHNTLYWYLQNLGQGPELLIRYENEEAVDDSQLPKDRFSAERLKGVDSTLKIQPAELGDSAVYLCASSSPRVDTQYFGPGTRLTVL.

This clonotype was seen a few times. V usage is TRBV7-2 and J usage is TRBJ2-3, with a tentative D call TRBD2 (5 bases). V lost 3 bases to trimming and J lost 2 bases, with 15 bases between them. CDR1 is SGHTA, CDR2 FQGNSA, per germline. The length of the CDR3 is 16 residues. CDR3 in amino acids: CASSLLGGEITDTQYF. For the CDR3, the DNA is TGTGCCAGCAGCTTGTTGGGTGGGGAGATCACAGATACGCAGTATTTT.

This clonotype has more than one count but fewer than ten. V is TRBV6-2 or TRBV6-3 and J is TRBJ2-4, with 7 bases lining up with TRBD2. CDR3 size: 12 residues. Germline CDR1 is MNHEY and CDR2 is SVGEGT. With 7 bases clipped from V and 9 bases from J, the junction kept 6 bases outside the gene matches. As DNA, the CDR3 is TGTGCCAGCACCACTCGGGGGGTCATTCAGTACTTC. Translating it yields CASTTRGVIQYF.

The chain uses TRBV4-2 and TRBJ1-2; unclear D gene. The CDR3 totals 13 residues. The V gene's germline CDR1 is LGHNA and CDR2 YNFKEQ. Trimming left V 8 bases short and J 8 bases short, with 18 bases between. Here the CDR3 DNA reads TGTGCCAGCGGTGGGGAGGGCGGTTGGGGCTACACCTTC. It encodes CASGGEGGWGYTF.

The chain links TRBV7-3 to TRBJ1-5, with D uncertain. This CDR3 contains 13 residues. Trimming stripped 2 bases from V and 6 bases from J, with 8 bases between. CDR1 SGHTA and CDR2 FQGTGA come from the germline V gene. CDR3 DNA: TGTGCCAGCAGCTTATCTCCGGGTCAGCCCCAGCATTTT. This codes for CASSLSPGQPQHF.

V is TRBV5-1 and J is TRBJ2-2, with TRBD1 matching 10 bases. The V and J ends lost 0 bases and 7 bases, in that order; junction bases with no gene match: 9. From germline, CDR1 is SGHRS and CDR2 YFSETQ. The CDR3 spans 17 residues. The CDR3 sequence is CASSLGPGQGLNGELFF. The CDR3 coding sequence is TGCGCCAGCAGCTTGGGACCGGGACAGGGGCTTAACGGGGAGCTGTTTTTT.